This T cell receptor (beta chain) was recorded in a study of blood T cell repertoires in COVID-19. Study summary: COVID-19 samples from acute and convalescent phases originated in the United States, Italy and Spain. In each case, the material was cDNA or gDNA derived from T cells, B-cell-depleted T cells, or PBMCs.

This clone was found a few times. Authors' data handling: How many nucleated cells were present was estimated from reference gene primer amplification. Sequencing used immunoSEQ multiplex PCR; TCRdb keeps in-frame clones, though not all of them. V, J and clone size are those of that table, while D and trimming were read from the DNA. The sample carries 100,000 to 120,000 clones, roughly 91% recorded once. The CDR3 runs 14 residues. Trimming took 7 bases from V and 4 from J; bases not matched to a gene: 5. Germline lookup yields CDR1 SNHLY and CDR2 FYNNEI. The receptor comes from a woman aged 50 to 60 with acute or convalescent COVID-19. Sequencing was performed on peripheral blood. This chain uses TRBV2 with TRBJ2-1, with 9 nucleotides matching TRBD1. The CDR3 loop is CASNRQGGYNEQFF. The CDR3 region has the DNA TGTGCCAGCAACAGACAGGGGGGATACAATGAGCAGTTCTTC. The entire variable domain, with the rest obtained from reference TRBV2 and TRBJ2-1, is as follows: EPEVTQTPSHQVTQMGQEVILRCVPISNHLYFYWYRQILGQKVEFLVSFYNNEISEKSEIFDDQFSVERPDGSNFTLKIRSTKLEDSAMYFCASNRQGGYNEQFFGPGTRLTVL.